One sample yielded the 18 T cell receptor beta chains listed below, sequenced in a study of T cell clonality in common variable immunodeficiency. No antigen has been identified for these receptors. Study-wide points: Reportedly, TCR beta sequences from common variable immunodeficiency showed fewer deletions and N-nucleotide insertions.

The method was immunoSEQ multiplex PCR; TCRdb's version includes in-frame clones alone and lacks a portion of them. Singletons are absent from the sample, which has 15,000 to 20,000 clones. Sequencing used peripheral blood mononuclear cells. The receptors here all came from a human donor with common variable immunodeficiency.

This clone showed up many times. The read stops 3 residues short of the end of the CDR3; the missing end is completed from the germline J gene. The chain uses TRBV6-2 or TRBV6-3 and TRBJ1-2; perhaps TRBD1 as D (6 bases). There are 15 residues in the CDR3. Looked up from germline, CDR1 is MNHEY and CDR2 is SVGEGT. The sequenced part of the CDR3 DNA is TGTGCCAGCAGCACTGCACCGACAGGAGGACCCGGC. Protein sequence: CASSTAPTGGPG. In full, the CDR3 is CASSTAPTGGPGYTF.

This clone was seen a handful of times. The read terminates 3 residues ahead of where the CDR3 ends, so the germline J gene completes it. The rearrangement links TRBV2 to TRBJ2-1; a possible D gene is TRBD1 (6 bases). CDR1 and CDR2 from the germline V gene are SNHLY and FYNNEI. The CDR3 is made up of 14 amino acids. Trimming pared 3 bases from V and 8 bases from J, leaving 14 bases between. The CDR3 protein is CASSETEGVDEQFF. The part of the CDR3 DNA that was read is TGTGCCAGCAGTGAGACCGAGGGGGTAGATGAG. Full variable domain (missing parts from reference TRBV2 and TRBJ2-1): EPEVTQTPSHQVTQMGQEVILRCVPISNHLYFYWYRQILGQKVEFLVSFYNNEISEKSEIFDDQFSVERPDGSNFTLKIRSTKLEDSAMYFCASSETEGVDEQFFGPGTRLTVL.

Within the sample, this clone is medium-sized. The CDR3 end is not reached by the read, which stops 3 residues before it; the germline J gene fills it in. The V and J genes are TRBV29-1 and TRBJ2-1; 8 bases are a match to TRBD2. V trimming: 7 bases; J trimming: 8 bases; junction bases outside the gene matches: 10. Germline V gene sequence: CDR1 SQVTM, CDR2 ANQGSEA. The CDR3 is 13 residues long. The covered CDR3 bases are TGCAGCGCCGATGGCGGGACTAGTTATGAG. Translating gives CSADGGTSYE. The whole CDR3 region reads CSADGGTSYEQFF.

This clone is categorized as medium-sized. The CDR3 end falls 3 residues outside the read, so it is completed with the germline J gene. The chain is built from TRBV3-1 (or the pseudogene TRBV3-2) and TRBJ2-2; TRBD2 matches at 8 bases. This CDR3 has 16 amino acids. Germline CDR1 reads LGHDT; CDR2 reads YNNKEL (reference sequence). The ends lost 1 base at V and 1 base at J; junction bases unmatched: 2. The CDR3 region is CASSQVLAGNTGELFF. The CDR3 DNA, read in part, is TGTGCCAGCAGCCAAGTCCTAGCGGGGAACACCGGGGAG.

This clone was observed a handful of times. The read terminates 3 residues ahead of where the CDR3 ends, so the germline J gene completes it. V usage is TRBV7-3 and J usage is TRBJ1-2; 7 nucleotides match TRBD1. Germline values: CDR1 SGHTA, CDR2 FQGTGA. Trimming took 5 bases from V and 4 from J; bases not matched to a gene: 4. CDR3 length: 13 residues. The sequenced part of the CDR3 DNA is TGTGCCAGCAGCACGGCAGGGGGCTATGGC. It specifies CASSTAGGYG. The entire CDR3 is CASSTAGGYGYTF.

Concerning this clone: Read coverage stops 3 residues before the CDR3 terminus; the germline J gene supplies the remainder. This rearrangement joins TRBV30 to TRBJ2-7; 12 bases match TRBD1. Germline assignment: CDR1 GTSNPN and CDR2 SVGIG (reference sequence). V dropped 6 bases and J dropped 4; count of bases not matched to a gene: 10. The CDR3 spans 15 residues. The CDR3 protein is CACPAGTGGGYEQYF. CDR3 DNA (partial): TGTGCCTGCCCAGCCGGGACAGGGGGCGGGTACGAG.

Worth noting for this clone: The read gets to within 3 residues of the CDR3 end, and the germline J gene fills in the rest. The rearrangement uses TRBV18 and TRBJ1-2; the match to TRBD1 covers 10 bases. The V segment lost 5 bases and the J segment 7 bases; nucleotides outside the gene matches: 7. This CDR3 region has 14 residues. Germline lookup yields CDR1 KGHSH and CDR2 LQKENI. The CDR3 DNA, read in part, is TGTGCCAGCTCAACCGACAGGGGGCTAGTTGGC. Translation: CASSTDRGLVG. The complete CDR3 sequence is CASSTDRGLVGYTF.

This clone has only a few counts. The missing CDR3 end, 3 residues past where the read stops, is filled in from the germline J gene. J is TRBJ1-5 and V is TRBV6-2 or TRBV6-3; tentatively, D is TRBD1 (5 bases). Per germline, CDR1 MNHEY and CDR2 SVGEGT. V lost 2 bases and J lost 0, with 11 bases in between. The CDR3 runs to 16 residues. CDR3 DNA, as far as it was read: TGTGCCAGCAGTTACGGGGGGTCTTATAGCAATCAGCCC. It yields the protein CASSYGGSYSNQP. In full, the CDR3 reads CASSYGGSYSNQPQHF.

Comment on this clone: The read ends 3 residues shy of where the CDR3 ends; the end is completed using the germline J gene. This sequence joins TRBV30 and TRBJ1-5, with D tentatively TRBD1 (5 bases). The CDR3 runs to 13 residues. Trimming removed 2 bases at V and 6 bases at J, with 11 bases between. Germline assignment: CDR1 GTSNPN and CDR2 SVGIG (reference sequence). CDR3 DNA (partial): TGTGCCTGGAGTCCAGGGTTCAGTCAGCCC. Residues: CAWSPGFSQP. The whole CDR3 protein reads CAWSPGFSQPQHF. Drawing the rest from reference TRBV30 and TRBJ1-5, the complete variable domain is SQTIHQWPATLVQPVGSPLSLECTVEGTSNPNLYWYRQAAGRGLQLLFYSVGIGQISSEVPQNLSASRPQDRQFILSSKKLLLSDSGFYLCAWSPGFSQPQHFGDGTRLSIL.

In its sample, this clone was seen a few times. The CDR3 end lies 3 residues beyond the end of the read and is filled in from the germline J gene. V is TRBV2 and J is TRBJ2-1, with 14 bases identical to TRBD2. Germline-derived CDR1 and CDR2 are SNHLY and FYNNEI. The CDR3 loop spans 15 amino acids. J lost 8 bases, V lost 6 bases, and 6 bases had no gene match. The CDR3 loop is CASSGTSGRVYEQFF. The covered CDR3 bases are TGTGCCAGCAGCGGGACTAGCGGGAGAGTCTATGAG.

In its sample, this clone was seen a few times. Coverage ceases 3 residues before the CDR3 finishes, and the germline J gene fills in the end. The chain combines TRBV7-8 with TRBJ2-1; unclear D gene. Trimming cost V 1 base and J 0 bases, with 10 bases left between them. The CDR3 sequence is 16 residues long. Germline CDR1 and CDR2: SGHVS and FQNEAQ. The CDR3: CASSLGQHSSYNEQFF. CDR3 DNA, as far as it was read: TGTGCCAGCAGCTTAGGGCAGCACAGCTCCTACAATGAG. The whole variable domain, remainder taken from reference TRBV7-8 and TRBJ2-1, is GAGVSQSPRYKVAKRGQDVALRCDPISGHVSLFWYQQALGQGPEFLTYFQNEAQLDKSGLPSDRFFAERPEGSVSTLKIQRTQQEDSAVYLCASSLGQHSSYNEQFFGPGTRLTVL.

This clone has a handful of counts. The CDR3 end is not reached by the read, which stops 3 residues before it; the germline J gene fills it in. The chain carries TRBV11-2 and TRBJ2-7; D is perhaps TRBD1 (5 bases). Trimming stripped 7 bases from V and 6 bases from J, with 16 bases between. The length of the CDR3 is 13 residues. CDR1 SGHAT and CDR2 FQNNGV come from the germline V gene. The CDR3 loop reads CASNLGAFGEQYF. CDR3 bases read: TGTGCCAGCAACCTAGGGGCCTTCGGCGAG.

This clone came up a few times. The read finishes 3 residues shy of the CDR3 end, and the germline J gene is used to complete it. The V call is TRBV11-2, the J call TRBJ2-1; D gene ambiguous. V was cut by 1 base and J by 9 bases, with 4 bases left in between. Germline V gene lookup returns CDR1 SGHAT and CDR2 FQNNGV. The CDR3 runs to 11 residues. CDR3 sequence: CASSLVLEQFF. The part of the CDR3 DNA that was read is TGTGCCAGCAGCTTAGTACTTGAG.

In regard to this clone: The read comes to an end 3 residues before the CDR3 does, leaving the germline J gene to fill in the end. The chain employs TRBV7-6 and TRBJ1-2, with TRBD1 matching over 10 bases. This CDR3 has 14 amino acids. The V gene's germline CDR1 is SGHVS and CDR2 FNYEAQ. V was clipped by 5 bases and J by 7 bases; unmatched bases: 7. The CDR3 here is CASSEETGGGGYTF. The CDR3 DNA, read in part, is TGTGCCAGCAGCGAAGAGACAGGGGGCGGTGGC.

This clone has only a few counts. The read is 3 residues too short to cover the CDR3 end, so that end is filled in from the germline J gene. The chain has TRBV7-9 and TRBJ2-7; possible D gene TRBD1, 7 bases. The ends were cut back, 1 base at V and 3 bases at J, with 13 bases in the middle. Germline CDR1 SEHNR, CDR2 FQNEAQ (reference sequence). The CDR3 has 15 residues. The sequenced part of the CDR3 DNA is TGTGCCAGCAGCTTAGTGCAGGGGGGCGACTACGAG. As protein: CASSLVQGGDYE. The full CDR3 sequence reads CASSLVQGGDYEQYF. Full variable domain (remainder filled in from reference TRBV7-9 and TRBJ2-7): DTGVSQNPRHKITKRGQNVTFRCDPISEHNRLYWYRQTLGQGPEFLTYFQNEAQLEKSRLLSDRFSAERPKGSFSTLEIQRTEQGDSAMYLCASSLVQGGDYEQYFGPGTRLTVT.

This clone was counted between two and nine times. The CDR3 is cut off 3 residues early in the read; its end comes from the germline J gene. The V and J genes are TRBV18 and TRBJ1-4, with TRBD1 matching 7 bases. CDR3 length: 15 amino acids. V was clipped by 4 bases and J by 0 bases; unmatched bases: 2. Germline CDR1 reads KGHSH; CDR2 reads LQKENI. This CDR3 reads CASSQGAATNEKLFF. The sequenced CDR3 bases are TGTGCCAGCTCACAGGGGGCCGCAACTAATGAAAAA.

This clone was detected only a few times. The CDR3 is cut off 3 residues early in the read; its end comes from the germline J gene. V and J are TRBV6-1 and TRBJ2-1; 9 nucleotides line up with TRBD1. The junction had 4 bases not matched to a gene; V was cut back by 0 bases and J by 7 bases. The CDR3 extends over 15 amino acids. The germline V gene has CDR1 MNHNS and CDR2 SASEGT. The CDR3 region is CASSEAGTGRNEQFF. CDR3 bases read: TGTGCCAGCAGTGAAGCCGGGACAGGGAGGAATGAG.

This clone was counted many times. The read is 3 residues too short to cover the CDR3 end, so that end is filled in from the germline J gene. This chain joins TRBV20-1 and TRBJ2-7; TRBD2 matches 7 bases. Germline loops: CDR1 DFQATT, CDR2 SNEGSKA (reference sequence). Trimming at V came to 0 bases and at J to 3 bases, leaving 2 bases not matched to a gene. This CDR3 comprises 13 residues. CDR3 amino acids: CSARDGGVYEQYF. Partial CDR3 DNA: TGCAGTGCTAGAGATGGGGGGGTCTACGAG.